Listed below are T cell receptor beta chains from one sample, sequenced in a study of T cell responses to AZD1222 COVID-19 vaccine. The repertoire was sequenced with immunoSEQ multiplex PCR; TCRdb's copy has only in-frame clones and lacks some. The table has approximately 30,000 clones, roughly 90% seen once. The sequenced sample was peripheral blood, obtained 28 days after the second AZD1222 dose. These receptors came from an adult who received the AZD1222 COVID-19 vaccine. CDR3s include the opening cysteine and the closing phenylalanine or tryptophan. D genes are given only for firm matches. Clone size is stated in some rows and not others, as once, few, many or a class when expanded.

cdr3_aa: CASSPGGTSGPRETQYF
cdr3_nt: TGCGCCAGCAGCCCTGGGGGGACTAGCGGGCCACGGGAGACCCAGTACTTC
j_call: TRBJ2-5
v_call: TRBV5-1
d_call: TRBD2
clone_size: NA

cdr3_aa: CASSVDDSAGRYEQYF
cdr3_nt: TGTGCCAGCAGCGTAGATGATTCGGCCGGGAGATACGAGCAGTACTTC
j_call: TRBJ2-7
v_call: TRBV9
d_call: NA
clone_size: once

cdr3_aa: CASTQGVASPLHF
cdr3_nt: TGTGCCAGCACTCAAGGGGTAGCTTCACCCCTCCACTTT
j_call: TRBJ1-6
v_call: TRBV28
d_call: NA
clone_size: once

cdr3_aa: CASSLTGVNQPQHF
cdr3_nt: TGTGCCAGCAGCTTAACGGGGGTAAATCAGCCCCAGCATTTT
j_call: TRBJ1-5
v_call: TRBV7-2
d_call: NA
clone_size: NA

cdr3_aa: CSASKAPFYNEQFF
cdr3_nt: TGCAGTGCTAGTAAGGCCCCTTTTTACAATGAGCAGTTCTTC
j_call: TRBJ2-1
v_call: TRBV20-1
d_call: NA
clone_size: NA

cdr3_aa: CASSTPPSGGLNEQFF
cdr3_nt: TGTGCCAGTAGTACCCCCCCTAGCGGGGGGCTCAATGAGCAGTTCTTC
j_call: TRBJ2-1
v_call: TRBV19
d_call: TRBD2
clone_size: NA

cdr3_aa: CASSYSRTGGTRGYTF
cdr3_nt: TGTGCCAGCAGTTACTCAAGGACAGGGGGGACCCGTGGCTACACCTTC
j_call: TRBJ1-2
v_call: TRBV6-5
d_call: TRBD1
clone_size: NA

cdr3_aa: CASSPDSGRKGETQYF
cdr3_nt: TGTGCCAGCAGCCCCGATAGCGGGAGAAAGGGAGAGACCCAGTACTTC
j_call: TRBJ2-5
v_call: TRBV7-2
d_call: TRBD2
clone_size: NA

cdr3_aa: CASSSNRADTQYF
cdr3_nt: TGTGCCAGCAGCTCCAACAGGGCAGATACGCAGTATTTT
j_call: TRBJ2-3
v_call: TRBV7-8
d_call: NA
clone_size: NA

cdr3_aa: CAWSVKAGGNTQYF
cdr3_nt: TGTGCCTGGAGTGTTAAGGCAGGTGGGAATACCCAGTACTTC
j_call: TRBJ2-5
v_call: TRBV30
d_call: NA
clone_size: NA

cdr3_aa: CASSYYTGTYNSPLHF
cdr3_nt: TGTGCCAGCAGTTACTATACAGGGACCTATAATTCACCCCTCCACTTT
j_call: TRBJ1-6
v_call: TRBV6-5
d_call: NA
clone_size: NA

cdr3_aa: CASSLTGQGEWEKLFF
cdr3_nt: TGTGCCAGCAGCCTGACCGGACAGGGGGAATGGGAAAAACTGTTTTTT
j_call: TRBJ1-4
v_call: TRBV5-5
d_call: TRBD1
clone_size: NA

cdr3_aa: CASRIQGAYGYGYTF
cdr3_nt: TGTGCCAGCAGGATACAGGGGGCGTATGGCTATGGCTACACCTTC
j_call: TRBJ1-2
v_call: TRBV28
d_call: TRBD1
clone_size: once

cdr3_aa: CASSDMGQGAYGYTF
cdr3_nt: TGTGCCAGCAGCGATATGGGACAGGGGGCTTATGGCTACACCTTC
j_call: TRBJ1-2
v_call: TRBV28
d_call: TRBD1
clone_size: NA

cdr3_aa: CASSPRSLLTAYGYTF
cdr3_nt: TGTGCCAGCAGCCCTCGTTCGCTCCTCACCGCCTATGGCTACACCTTC
j_call: TRBJ1-2
v_call: TRBV5-4
d_call: NA
clone_size: NA

cdr3_aa: CASSQVRRATQRVVDEQFF
cdr3_nt: TGTGCCAGCAGCCAAGTTCGAAGGGCAACCCAACGCGTTGTAGATGAGCAGTTCTTC
j_call: TRBJ2-1
v_call: TRBV3-1/TRBV3-2
d_call: NA
clone_size: NA

cdr3_aa: CACTSGQPGNTIYF
cdr3_nt: TGTGCCTGCACGTCGGGACAGCCTGGAAACACCATATATTTT
j_call: TRBJ1-3
v_call: TRBV19
d_call: TRBD1
clone_size: NA

cdr3_aa: CASLKSGASGNNEQFF
cdr3_nt: TGTGCCAGCTTAAAAAGTGGGGCCAGCGGAAACAATGAGCAGTTCTTC
j_call: TRBJ2-1
v_call: TRBV18
d_call: NA
clone_size: once

cdr3_aa: CSVAQGNQPQHF
cdr3_nt: TGCAGCGTTGCCCAGGGTAATCAGCCCCAGCATTTT
j_call: TRBJ1-5
v_call: TRBV29-1
d_call: NA
clone_size: NA

cdr3_aa: CARSGTINTGELFF
cdr3_nt: TGTGCCAGGTCCGGGACAATAAACACCGGGGAGCTGTTTTTT
j_call: TRBJ2-2
v_call: TRBV7-9
d_call: NA
clone_size: NA

cdr3_aa: CASSGSGRGSSGANVLTF
cdr3_nt: TGTGCCAGCAGTGGTTCGGGACGGGGGAGCTCTGGGGCCAACGTCCTGACTTTC
j_call: TRBJ2-6
v_call: TRBV2
d_call: NA
clone_size: NA

cdr3_aa: CASSKAPGLETGELFF
cdr3_nt: TGTGCCAGCAGCAAAGCCCCCGGGCTCGAGACCGGGGAGCTGTTTTTT
j_call: TRBJ2-2
v_call: TRBV21-1
d_call: NA
clone_size: NA

cdr3_aa: CASSLSRDRVGGYTF
cdr3_nt: TGTGCCAGCAGCTTAAGTAGGGACAGGGTCGGAGGCTACACCTTC
j_call: TRBJ1-2
v_call: TRBV7-3
d_call: TRBD1
clone_size: NA

cdr3_aa: CASKHRGIGDEQFF
cdr3_nt: TGCGCCAGCAAACACAGGGGAATCGGGGATGAGCAGTTCTTC
j_call: TRBJ2-1
v_call: TRBV5-1
d_call: TRBD1
clone_size: NA

cdr3_aa: CASSTLGLSSGANVLTF
cdr3_nt: TGTGCCAGCAGTACCCTGGGACTGTCCTCTGGGGCCAACGTCCTGACTTTC
j_call: TRBJ2-6
v_call: TRBV28
d_call: NA
clone_size: once

cdr3_aa: CASSQASSGSTDTQYF
cdr3_nt: TGCGCCAGCAGCCAAGCCTCTAGCGGGAGCACAGATACGCAGTATTTT
j_call: TRBJ2-3
v_call: TRBV4-3
d_call: TRBD2
clone_size: NA

cdr3_aa: CASGAPGGPNSPLHF
cdr3_nt: TGTGCCAGCGGAGCCCCGGGGGGCCCGAATTCACCCCTCCACTTT
j_call: TRBJ1-6
v_call: TRBV28
d_call: NA
clone_size: NA

cdr3_aa: CASSPFDRSGYTF
cdr3_nt: TGTGCCAGCAGCCCCTTCGACAGATCTGGCTACACCTTC
j_call: TRBJ1-2
v_call: TRBV3-1/TRBV3-2
d_call: NA
clone_size: NA

cdr3_aa: CSVAGLELNIQYF
cdr3_nt: TGCAGCGTTGCGGGACTAGAGCTAAACATTCAGTACTTC
j_call: TRBJ2-4
v_call: TRBV29-1
d_call: TRBD2
clone_size: NA

cdr3_aa: CASSLRDRTYEQYF
cdr3_nt: TGTGCCAGCAGTTTGAGGGACAGGACCTACGAGCAGTACTTC
j_call: TRBJ2-7
v_call: TRBV28
d_call: TRBD1
clone_size: NA

cdr3_aa: CASMGGLGKLFF
cdr3_nt: TGTGCCAGCATGGGCGGGCTGGGAAAACTGTTTTTT
j_call: TRBJ1-4
v_call: TRBV6-6
d_call: NA
clone_size: NA

cdr3_aa: CASSRQGETEQYF
cdr3_nt: TGTGCCAGCAGCCGACAGGGGGAAACGGAGCAGTACTTC
j_call: TRBJ2-7
v_call: TRBV7-3
d_call: TRBD1
clone_size: NA

cdr3_aa: CAWSLTTEAFF
cdr3_nt: TGTGCCTGGAGTCTCACCACTGAAGCTTTCTTT
j_call: TRBJ1-1
v_call: TRBV30
d_call: NA
clone_size: NA

cdr3_aa: CASSDGGRPTGELFF
cdr3_nt: TGTGCCAGCAGTGACGGGGGGAGACCCACCGGGGAGCTGTTTTTT
j_call: TRBJ2-2
v_call: TRBV25-1
d_call: TRBD2
clone_size: NA

cdr3_aa: CATSDGITGNTIYF
cdr3_nt: TGTGCCACCAGTGATGGAATTACTGGAAACACCATATATTTT
j_call: TRBJ1-3
v_call: TRBV24-1
d_call: NA
clone_size: NA

cdr3_aa: CASSQDAGEASHEQYF
cdr3_nt: TGCGCCAGCAGCCAAGATGCGGGAGAGGCCTCTCACGAGCAGTACTTC
j_call: TRBJ2-7
v_call: TRBV4-3
d_call: TRBD2
clone_size: once

cdr3_aa: CATSRDIAPQETQYF
cdr3_nt: TGTGCCACCAGCAGAGATATAGCGCCTCAAGAGACCCAGTACTTC
j_call: TRBJ2-5
v_call: TRBV15
d_call: NA
clone_size: NA

cdr3_aa: CASSPLRDRHTDTQYF
cdr3_nt: TGCGCCAGCAGCCCGCTCCGGGACAGGCACACAGATACGCAGTATTTT
j_call: TRBJ2-3
v_call: TRBV5-1
d_call: TRBD1
clone_size: NA

cdr3_aa: CASSGGGTRNTIYF
cdr3_nt: TGTGCCAGCAGCGGCGGGGGGACTCGAAACACCATATATTTT
j_call: TRBJ1-3
v_call: TRBV6-5
d_call: NA
clone_size: NA

cdr3_aa: CASSPNSGQGNEKLFF
cdr3_nt: TGTGCCAGCAGCCCCAACAGTGGCCAGGGGAATGAAAAACTGTTTTTT
j_call: TRBJ1-4
v_call: TRBV3-1/TRBV3-2
d_call: NA
clone_size: few

cdr3_aa: CASSIHGTADTQYF
cdr3_nt: TGTGCCAGCAGCATACATGGGACGGCAGATACGCAGTATTTT
j_call: TRBJ2-3
v_call: TRBV7-8
d_call: NA
clone_size: NA

cdr3_aa: CASSDPRVAGTTYEQYF
cdr3_nt: TGTGCCAGCAGTGACCCCCGGGTAGCGGGGACTACCTACGAGCAGTACTTC
j_call: TRBJ2-7
v_call: TRBV6-2/TRBV6-3
d_call: TRBD2
clone_size: NA

cdr3_aa: CASSLANRVTEAFF
cdr3_nt: TGTGCCAGCAGCTTAGCGAACAGGGTCACTGAAGCTTTCTTT
j_call: TRBJ1-1
v_call: TRBV7-2
d_call: NA
clone_size: NA

cdr3_aa: CASSYASDDSEKLFF
cdr3_nt: TGTGCCAGCAGTTACGCGAGTGATGACAGTGAAAAACTGTTTTTT
j_call: TRBJ1-4
v_call: TRBV6-5
d_call: NA
clone_size: NA

cdr3_aa: CASSIQSGPAREETQYF
cdr3_nt: TGTGCCAGCAGCATACAGTCCGGGCCCGCCAGGGAAGAGACCCAGTACTTC
j_call: TRBJ2-5
v_call: TRBV3-1/TRBV3-2
d_call: NA
clone_size: NA

cdr3_aa: CATSRDSGRNQPQHF
cdr3_nt: TGTGCCACCAGCAGAGATAGTGGGAGAAATCAGCCCCAGCATTTT
j_call: TRBJ1-5
v_call: TRBV15
d_call: NA
clone_size: NA

cdr3_aa: CASSIDRYNQPQHF
cdr3_nt: TGTGCCAGTAGTATAGACAGGTACAATCAGCCCCAGCATTTT
j_call: TRBJ1-5
v_call: TRBV19
d_call: NA
clone_size: NA

cdr3_aa: CASSVGQRNEKLFF
cdr3_nt: TGTGCCAGCAGCGTAGGACAGCGTAATGAAAAACTGTTTTTT
j_call: TRBJ1-4
v_call: TRBV9
d_call: NA
clone_size: NA

cdr3_aa: CASSLEPDTQYF
cdr3_nt: TGTGCCAGCAGCTTGGAGCCAGATACGCAGTATTTT
j_call: TRBJ2-3
v_call: TRBV5-6
d_call: NA
clone_size: once

cdr3_aa: CASQPDRSGNNSPLHF
cdr3_nt: TGTGCCAGCCAACCGGACAGGTCGGGGAACAATTCACCCCTCCACTTT
j_call: TRBJ1-6
v_call: TRBV28
d_call: TRBD1
clone_size: few

cdr3_aa: CASRGGANTGELFF
cdr3_nt: TGTGCCAGCAGGGGCGGGGCCAACACCGGGGAGCTGTTTTTT
j_call: TRBJ2-2
v_call: TRBV6-5
d_call: NA
clone_size: NA

cdr3_aa: CASSWRTSGTINEQFF
cdr3_nt: TGTGCCAGCAGCTGGCGGACTAGCGGTACGATCAATGAGCAGTTCTTC
j_call: TRBJ2-1
v_call: TRBV5-7
d_call: TRBD2
clone_size: NA